The sequence of this T cell receptor (beta chain) was determined in a study of blood T cell repertoires in COVID-19. Study-level background: T cells, B-cell-depleted T cells, or PBMCs provided the cDNA or gDNA that served as material.

Trimming removed 2 bases from V and 0 bases from J, with 14 bases in between. The CDR3 has 18 residues. Germline CDR1 is MNHEY and CDR2 is SMNVEV (reference sequence). As processed by the authors: For nucleated cells, counts were estimated from reference gene primer amplification. This table comes from immunoSEQ multiplex PCR, and its TCRdb copy is limited to in-frame clones, with some not included. V and J calls and clone size are copied from that table; D and trimming were computed from the DNA. The data hold 99,000 or so clones, with around 83% observed a single time. The chain combines TRBV27 with TRBJ1-6; D possibly corresponds to TRBD1 (5 bases). The sequencing sample was made of peripheral blood. The receptor's source is a woman of 80 years or more with active or convalescent COVID-19. The CDR3 spells CASSLGAFQSSYNSPLHF. Here the CDR3 DNA reads TGTGCCAGCAGTTTAGGGGCCTTCCAGAGCTCCTATAATTCACCCCTCCACTTT.